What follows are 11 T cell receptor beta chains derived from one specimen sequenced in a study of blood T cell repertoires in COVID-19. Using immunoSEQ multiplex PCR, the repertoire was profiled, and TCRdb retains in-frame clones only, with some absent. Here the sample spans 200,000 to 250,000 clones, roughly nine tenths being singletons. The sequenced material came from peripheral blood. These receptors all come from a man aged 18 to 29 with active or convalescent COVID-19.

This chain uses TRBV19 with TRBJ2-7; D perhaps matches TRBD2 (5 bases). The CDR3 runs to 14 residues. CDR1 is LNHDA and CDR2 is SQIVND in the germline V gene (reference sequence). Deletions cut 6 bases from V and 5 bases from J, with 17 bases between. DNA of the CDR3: TGTGCCAGTAGCCATCAAGAGGGAGTGAACGAGCAGTACTTC. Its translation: CASSHQEGVNEQYF.

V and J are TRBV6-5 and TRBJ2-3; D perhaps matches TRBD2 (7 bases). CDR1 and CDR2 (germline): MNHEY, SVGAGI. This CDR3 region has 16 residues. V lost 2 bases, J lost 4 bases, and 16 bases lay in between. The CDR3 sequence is CASSYGAGAGSDTQYF. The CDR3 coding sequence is TGTGCCAGCAGTTACGGGGCGGGGGCCGGCTCAGATACGCAGTATTTT.

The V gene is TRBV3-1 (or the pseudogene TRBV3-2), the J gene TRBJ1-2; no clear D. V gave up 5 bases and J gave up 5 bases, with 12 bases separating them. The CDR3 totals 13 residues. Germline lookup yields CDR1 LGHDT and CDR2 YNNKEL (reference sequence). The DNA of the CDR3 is TGTGCCAGCAGCGTTACCCAGTTTTATGGCTACACCTTC. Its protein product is CASSVTQFYGYTF.

CDR3: CASGGIRMNTEAFF. Here the CDR3 DNA reads TGCGCCAGCGGGGGGATTCGCATGAACACTGAAGCTTTCTTT. V gene TRBV10-1 combines with J gene TRBJ1-1, with a tentative D call TRBD1 (5 bases). This CDR3 comprises 14 residues. Germline assignment: CDR1 WNHNN and CDR2 SYGVQD (reference sequence). The V and J ends lost 8 bases and 0 bases respectively, with 13 bases between them.

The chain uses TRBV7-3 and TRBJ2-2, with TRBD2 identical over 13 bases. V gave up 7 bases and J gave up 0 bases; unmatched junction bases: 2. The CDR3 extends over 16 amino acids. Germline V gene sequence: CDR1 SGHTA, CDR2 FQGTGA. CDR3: CASKLAGGPNTGELFF. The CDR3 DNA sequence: TGTGCCAGCAAACTAGCGGGAGGGCCGAACACCGGGGAGCTGTTTTTT.

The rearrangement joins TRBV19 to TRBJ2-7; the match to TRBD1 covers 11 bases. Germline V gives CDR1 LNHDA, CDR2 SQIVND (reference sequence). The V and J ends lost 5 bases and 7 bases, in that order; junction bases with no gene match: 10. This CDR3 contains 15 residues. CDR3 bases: TGTGCCAGTAGTGACCCGGGACAGGGGGTTAATGAGCAGTACTTC. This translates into CASSDPGQGVNEQYF.

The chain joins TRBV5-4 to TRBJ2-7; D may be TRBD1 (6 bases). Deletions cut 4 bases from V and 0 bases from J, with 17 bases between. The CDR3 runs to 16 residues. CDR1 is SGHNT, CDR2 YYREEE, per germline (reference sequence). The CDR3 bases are TGTGCCAGCAGCCCCTTCGGTGGGGGCGCCTCCTACGAGCAGTACTTC. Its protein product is CASSPFGGGASYEQYF.

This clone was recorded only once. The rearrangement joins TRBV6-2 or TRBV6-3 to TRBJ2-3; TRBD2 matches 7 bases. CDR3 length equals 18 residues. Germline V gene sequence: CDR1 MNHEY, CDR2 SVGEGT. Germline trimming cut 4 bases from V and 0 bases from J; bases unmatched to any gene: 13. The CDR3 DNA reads TGTGCCAGCAGTTTCCGTGTTTTAGCGGGCACTAGCACAGATACGCAGTATTTT. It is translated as CASSFRVLAGTSTDTQYF.

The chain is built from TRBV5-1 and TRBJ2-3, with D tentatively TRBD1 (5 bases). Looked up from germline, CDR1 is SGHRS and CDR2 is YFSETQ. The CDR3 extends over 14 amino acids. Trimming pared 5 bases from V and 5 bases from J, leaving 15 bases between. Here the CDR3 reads CASSTSGFQDTQYF. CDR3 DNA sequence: TGCGCCAGCAGTACGTCAGGGTTCCAAGATACGCAGTATTTT.

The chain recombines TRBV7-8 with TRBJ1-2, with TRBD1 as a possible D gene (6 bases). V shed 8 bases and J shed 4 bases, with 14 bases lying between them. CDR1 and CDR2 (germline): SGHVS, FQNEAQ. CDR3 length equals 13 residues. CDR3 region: CASSGDRIYGYTF. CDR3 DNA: TGTGCCAGCTCGGGCGACAGGATCTATGGCTACACCTTC.

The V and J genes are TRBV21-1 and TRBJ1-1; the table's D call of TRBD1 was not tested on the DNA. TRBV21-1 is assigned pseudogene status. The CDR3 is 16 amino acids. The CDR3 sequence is CASSKSRDRDAGEAFF. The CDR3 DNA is TGTGCCAGCAGCAAATCCCGGGACAGGGACGCTGGTGAAGCTTTCTTT.